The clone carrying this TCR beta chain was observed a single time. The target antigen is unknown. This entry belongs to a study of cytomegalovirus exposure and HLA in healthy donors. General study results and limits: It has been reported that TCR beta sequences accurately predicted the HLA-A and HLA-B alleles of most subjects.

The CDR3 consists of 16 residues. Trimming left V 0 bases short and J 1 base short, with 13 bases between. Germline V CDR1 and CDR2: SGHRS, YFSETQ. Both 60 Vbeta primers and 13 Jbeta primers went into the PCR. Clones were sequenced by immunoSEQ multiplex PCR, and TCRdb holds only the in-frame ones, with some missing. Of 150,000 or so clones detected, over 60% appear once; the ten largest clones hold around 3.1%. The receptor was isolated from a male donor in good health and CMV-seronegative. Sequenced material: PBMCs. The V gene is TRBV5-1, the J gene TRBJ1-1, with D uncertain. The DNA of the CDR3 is TGCGCCAGCAGCTTGGGGCCGGAGGGTAGGAACACTGAAGCTTTCTTT. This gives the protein CASSLGPEGRNTEAFF.